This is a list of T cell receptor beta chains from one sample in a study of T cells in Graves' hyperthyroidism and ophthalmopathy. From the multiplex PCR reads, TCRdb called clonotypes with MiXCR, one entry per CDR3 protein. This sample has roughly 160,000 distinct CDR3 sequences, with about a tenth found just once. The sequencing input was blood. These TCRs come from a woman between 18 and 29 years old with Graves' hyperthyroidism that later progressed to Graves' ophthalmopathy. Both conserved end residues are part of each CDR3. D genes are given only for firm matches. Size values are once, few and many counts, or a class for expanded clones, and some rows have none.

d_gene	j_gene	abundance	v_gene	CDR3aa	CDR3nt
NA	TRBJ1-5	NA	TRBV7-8	CASSMGRYGNQPQHF	TGTGCCAGCAGCATGGGACGGTATGGCAATCAGCCCCAGCATTTT
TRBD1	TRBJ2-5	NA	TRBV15	CATSRGDRGRQETQYF	TGTGCCACCAGCAGAGGTGACAGGGGGCGGCAAGAGACCCAGTACTTC
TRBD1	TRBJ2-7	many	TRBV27	CASSFRRPGGINYEQYF	TGTGCCAGCAGTTTTAGACGCCCAGGGGGCATTAACTACGAGCAGTACTTC
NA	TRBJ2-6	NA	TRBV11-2	CASILNYGLSGANVLTF	TGTGCCAGCATCCTAAATTACGGTCTCTCTGGGGCCAACGTCCTGACTTTC
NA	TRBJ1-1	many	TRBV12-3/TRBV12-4	CASSRRTVNTEAFF	TGTGCCAGCAGTCGGAGGACAGTGAACACTGAAGCTTTCTTT
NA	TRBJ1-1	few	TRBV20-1	CSALSEGTNTEAFF	TGCAGTGCCCTCAGCGAGGGGACGAACACTGAAGCTTTCTTT
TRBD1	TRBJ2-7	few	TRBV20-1	CSAPTGDNYEQYF	TGCAGTGCTCCGACAGGGGATAACTACGAGCAGTACTTC
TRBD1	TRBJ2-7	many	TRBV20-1	CSARGTGDYEQYF	TGCAGTGCTAGAGGGACAGGGGACTACGAGCAGTACTTC
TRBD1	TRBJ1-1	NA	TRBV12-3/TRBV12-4	CASRPAGQGAGRNTEAFF	TGTGCCAGCAGACCCGCGGGACAGGGGGCGGGGAGGAACACTGAAGCTTTCTTT
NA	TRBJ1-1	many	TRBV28	CASSFRPATNTEAFF	TGTGCCAGCAGTTTTAGGCCTGCTACCAACACTGAAGCTTTCTTT
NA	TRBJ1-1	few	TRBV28	CASSFLDLGYSMNTEAFF	TGTGCCAGCAGTTTCTTGGACTTGGGATACTCGATGAACACTGAAGCTTTCTTT
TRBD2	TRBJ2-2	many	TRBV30	CASGLGGSGELFF	TGTGCTTCGGGACTAGGGGGTTCCGGGGAGCTGTTTTTT
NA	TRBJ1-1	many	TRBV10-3	CAISESSGRYTEAFF	TGTGCCATCAGTGAGTCCTCGGGGCGCTACACTGAAGCTTTCTTT
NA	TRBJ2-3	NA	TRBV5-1	CASTRTALGTDTQYF	TGCGCCAGCACCCGGACAGCCCTAGGAACAGATACGCAGTATTTT
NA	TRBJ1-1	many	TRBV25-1	CASRVGGDTEAFF	TGTGCCAGCAGGGTTGGGGGAGACACTGAAGCTTTCTTT
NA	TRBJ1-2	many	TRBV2	CASSGTGRGNYGYTF	TGTGCCAGCAGCGGGACGGGCCGAGGTAACTATGGCTACACCTTC
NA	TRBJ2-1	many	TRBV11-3	CASRPQGGEQFF	TGTGCCAGCAGACCCCAGGGGGGTGAGCAGTTCTTC
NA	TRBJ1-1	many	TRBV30	CAWSVRLATEAFF	TGTGCCTGGAGTGTACGTTTAGCCACTGAAGCTTTCTTT
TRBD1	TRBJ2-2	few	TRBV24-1	CATSDGQENTGELFF	TGTGCCACCAGTGATGGACAGGAGAACACCGGGGAGCTGTTTTTT
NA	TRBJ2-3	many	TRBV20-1	CSARGQEGTDTQYF	TGCAGTGCTAGAGGACAGGAGGGCACAGATACGCAGTATTTT
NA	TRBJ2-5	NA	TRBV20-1	CSAEEGHETQYF	TGCAGTGCTGAGGAGGGTCACGAGACCCAGTACTTC
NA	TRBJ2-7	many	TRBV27	CASSFLNPGSSYEQYF	TGTGCCAGCAGTTTTCTTAATCCGGGGAGCTCCTACGAGCAGTACTTC
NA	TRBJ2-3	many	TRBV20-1	CSARSPRSGPTDTQYF	TGCAGTGCTAGATCGCCCCGGTCGGGGCCCACAGATACGCAGTATTTT
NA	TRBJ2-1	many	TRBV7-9	CASSLGAVMVTNEQFF	TGTGCCAGCAGCTTAGGGGCAGTAATGGTCACGAATGAGCAGTTCTTC
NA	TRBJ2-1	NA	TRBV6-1	CASSGTRLVNSYNEQFF	TGTGCCAGCAGTGGAACCAGATTAGTAAACTCCTACAATGAGCAGTTCTTC
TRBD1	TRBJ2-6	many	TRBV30	CAWTGTGAGANVLTF	TGTGCCTGGACCGGGACAGGGGCTGGGGCCAACGTCCTGACTTTC
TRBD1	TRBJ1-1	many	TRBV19	CASSPRATGGPEAFF	TGTGCCAGTAGTCCCAGGGCGACAGGGGGCCCTGAAGCTTTCTTT
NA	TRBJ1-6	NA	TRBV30	CAWSVLGQSYNSPLHF	TGTGCCTGGAGTGTGCTCGGACAGAGCTATAATTCACCCCTCCACTTT
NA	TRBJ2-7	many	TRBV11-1	CASSLSNYEQYF	TGTGCCAGCAGCTTATCGAACTACGAGCAGTACTTC
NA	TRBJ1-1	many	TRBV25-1	CASSEYGRRTEAFF	TGTGCCAGCAGTGAATACGGAAGACGGACTGAAGCTTTCTTT
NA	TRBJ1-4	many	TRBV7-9	CASSLKGMMNEKLFF	TGTGCCAGCAGCCTAAAGGGCATGATGAATGAAAAACTGTTTTTT
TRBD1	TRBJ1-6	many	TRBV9	CASSPEGQGPWPLHF	TGTGCCAGCAGTCCCGAGGGACAGGGTCCCTGGCCCCTCCACTTT
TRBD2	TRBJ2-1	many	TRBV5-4	CASSLVQREDHEQFF	TGTGCCAGCAGCTTGGTTCAGCGGGAGGACCATGAGCAGTTCTTC